This T cell receptor (beta chain) was recovered during a study of T cell responses to AZD1222 COVID-19 vaccine. Study-wide context: Pooled samples include second doses given at about 4 or 12 weeks.

Study-wide findings and caveats: Dominant at 160-218 and 743-854, vaccine-associated CD4 TCRs also spanned spike. The breadth and depth of Spike-specific TCRs increased once two AZD1222 doses had been given.

The CDR3 consists of 15 residues. Germline V gives CDR1 KGHSH, CDR2 LQKENI. V was shortened by 2 bases and J by 3 bases, with 13 bases between the two germline ends. The protocol was immunoSEQ multiplex PCR, while the TCRdb copy is restricted to in-frame clones and leaves out a portion. The data contain about 99,000 clones, 88% of them singletons. A word on this clone: The antigen is undetermined.

The chain links TRBV18 to TRBJ1-2; a possible D gene is TRBD1 (6 bases). This receptor was identified in an adult in good health. The sequenced sample was peripheral blood, obtained on day 0 of AZD1222 vaccination. In DNA, the CDR3 is TGTGCCAGCTCACCATTTCCAGGGGCGGACTATGGCTACACCTTC. It codes for CASSPFPGADYGYTF.